The rows below give T cell receptor beta chains drawn from one sample of a study of a mutant IDH1 vaccine in newly diagnosed glioma. This table comes from immunoSEQ multiplex PCR, and its TCRdb copy is limited to in-frame clones, with some not included. Of roughly 70,000 clones in the sample, approximately 84% are singletons; the top ten hold about 9.4%. Their antigens remain unidentified. The specimen comprised PBMCs, sampled from a glioma patient whose treatment included an IDH1 peptide vaccine. These receptors were obtained from a woman aged 45 to 65 with glioma. Each CDR3 is given with its conserved first and last residue. The order of the fields is J gene, D gene, CDR3 length, V gene, CDR3 protein. A D gene is named only where the DNA matches it firmly.

TRBJ1-5,TRBD1,14,TRBV5-1,CASSLVGGLGPQHF
TRBJ2-2,.,14,TRBV21-1,CASSPEGGGGELFF
TRBJ1-5,.,13,TRBV30,CAYKKGSNQPQHF
TRBJ2-5,TRBD1,14,TRBV7-9,CASGDRGRGETQYF
TRBJ2-6,TRBD1,19,TRBV4-2,CASSQSGEQGGSGANVLTF
TRBJ1-1,.,13,TRBV7-8,CASSRGRGTEAFF
TRBJ1-2,.,14,TRBV7-9,CASSPPSGAYGYTF
TRBJ1-5,.,14,TRBV19,CARSRVRGNQPQHF
TRBJ1-2,TRBD1,16,TRBV7-2,CASSLGGQGRVYGYTF
TRBJ2-1,.,14,TRBV19,CASSIVILAGEQFF
TRBJ1-4,.,16,TRBV7-9,CASSLGVGTLNEKLFF
TRBJ1-6,.,16,TRBV6-1,CASSDLRQTVVSPLHF
TRBJ2-2,.,14,TRBV4-1,CATRVGPGTGELFF
TRBJ1-3,TRBD1,15,TRBV11-3,CASSLARQGRNTIYF
TRBJ2-2,.,16,TRBV5-1,CASSSIVVRNSGELFF
TRBJ1-6,.,13,TRBV11-3,CASSHNSGSPLHF
TRBJ1-1,TRBD1,15,TRBV4-1,CASTLSDRMNTEAFF
TRBJ2-1,.,14,TRBV19,CASRSRVGYNEQFF
TRBJ2-2,.,14,TRBV6-7,CASSIILDPGELFF
TRBJ1-2,.,14,TRBV19,CASSNREANYGYTF
TRBJ2-2,TRBD2,16,TRBV9,CASSTERGAATGELFF
TRBJ1-5,TRBD1,13,TRBV29-1,CSVESTGDQPQHF
TRBJ1-2,.,15,TRBV13,CASSLGDPSPYGYTF
TRBJ2-5,.,14,TRBV5-1,CASGLDRAQGAQYF
TRBJ1-1,.,12,TRBV13,CATGLSNTEAFF
TRBJ1-5,.,14,TRBV19,CASMTEGALRPQHF
TRBJ1-2,TRBD1,16,TRBV14,CASSQSWTGAADGYTF
TRBJ1-2,.,15,TRBV30,CAWSPIYGDGYGYTF
TRBJ1-1,.,17,TRBV28,CASSTISLQGVRTEAFF
TRBJ2-3,.,14,TRBV6-1,CASSSAGFTDTQYF
TRBJ1-1,TRBD1,14,TRBV6-5,CASSLGTGGTEAFF
TRBJ2-3,.,13,TRBV10-1,CASSDSGLDTQYF
TRBJ2-3,TRBD2,15,TRBV4-1,CASSQASGAPDTQYF
TRBJ2-3,.,17,TRBV7-3,CASSYKTGGRNTDTQYF
TRBJ1-2,.,15,TRBV5-1,CASSLAEGGAYGYTF
TRBJ1-6,TRBD1,14,TRBV6-5,CASSYGQGGSPLHF
TRBJ1-1,.,14,TRBV5-1,CASSLGTVNTEAFF